The present T cell receptor beta chain was sequenced within a study of OX40 agonist ivuxolimab in advanced cancers. Study information: The study enrolled dose-escalation patients with hepatocellular carcinoma, melanoma, renal cell or head and neck cancer. Cohort: around 86% men, mean age 60, aged about 23 to 79. Under the entry rules, prior anti-PD-1, anti-PD-L1 or anti-CTLA-4 therapy was allowed, and 40% had some. Study observations and caveats: Clonal expansion by week 6 occurred in CD4+ and CD8+ blood T cells (at 0.1 to 3.0 mg/kg).

Repertoires were generated with immunoSEQ multiplex PCR, while TCRdb's copy carries only in-frame clones and drops some. The sample has around 70,000 clones; about four fifths are singletons. The CDR3 spans 14 residues. Germline lookup yields CDR1 SGHRS and CDR2 YFSETQ. The ends were cut back, 4 bases at V and 1 base at J, with 11 bases in the middle. A remark on this clone: The antigen is not known.

V and J are TRBV5-1 and TRBJ1-1; no clear D gene. Specimen: CD4+ or CD8+ T cells sorted from blood, collected in a trial of the OX40 agonist ivuxolimab. This TCR was recovered from an adult with an advanced solid tumor such as melanoma, head and neck, liver or kidney cancer. The CDR3 DNA sequence: TGCGCCAGCAGCACCGACCCTCAGAACACTGAAGCTTTCTTT. This encodes CASSTDPQNTEAFF.